Listed below are T cell receptor beta chains from one sample, sequenced in a study of blood T cell repertoires in COVID-19. The table came from immunoSEQ multiplex PCR; TCRdb's copy has only in-frame clones and leaves some out. Among roughly 330,000 clones listed, 65% to 90% were seen once. Sequenced material: PBMCs or T cells enriched from blood (not recorded which). Source of these receptors: a woman younger than 35 who had recovered from COVID-19. Both conserved end residues are part of each CDR3. Fields, in order: D gene, V gene, J gene, CDR3 protein, CDR3 DNA. The D gene is left open where the match is weak.

>-|TRBV20-1|TRBJ1-1
CSARSNSEAFF
TGCAGTGCTAGGTCTAATTCTGAAGCTTTCTTT
>TRBD1|TRBV7-9|TRBJ2-2
CASSLGLGQGKTGELFF
TGTGCCAGCAGCTTAGGACTGGGACAGGGGAAGACCGGGGAGCTGTTTTTT
>TRBD1|TRBV5-1|TRBJ1-1
CASSGTGVFEAFF
TGCGCCAGCAGCGGGACAGGGGTGTTTGAAGCTTTCTTT
>-|TRBV28|TRBJ1-2
CASSYSGGAYYGYTF
TGTGCCAGCAGTTATTCCGGCGGTGCGTACTATGGCTACACCTTC
>-|TRBV5-1|TRBJ2-2
CASSEGHTNTGELFF
TGCGCCAGCAGCGAGGGACACACGAACACCGGGGAGCTGTTTTTT
>-|TRBV30|TRBJ1-5
CAWNRGSVNQPQHF
TGTGCCTGGAATCGGGGGTCCGTCAATCAGCCCCAGCATTTT
>TRBD2|TRBV2|TRBJ2-3
CASSGSGGAGDTQYF
TGTGCCAGCAGTGGTAGCGGGGGGGCCGGAGATACGCAGTATTTT
>TRBD1|TRBV15|TRBJ1-6
CATSGPQGGNSPLHF
TGTGCCACCAGCGGACCTCAGGGGGGTAATTCACCCCTCCACTTT
>-|TRBV7-9|TRBJ1-6
CASRVQTNSPLHF
TGTGCCAGCAGAGTACAGACTAATTCACCCCTCCACTTT
>TRBD2|TRBV19|TRBJ2-1
CASSRTSGGGFYNEQFF
TGTGCCAGTAGCCGGACTAGCGGGGGGGGATTTTACAATGAGCAGTTCTTC
>TRBD1|TRBV12-5|TRBJ2-7
CASVTGSDRGRAYEQYF
TGTGCTAGTGTTACGGGTTCCGACAGGGGGCGCGCCTACGAGCAGTACTTC
>TRBD1|TRBV19|TRBJ1-4
CASSLTGGHNEKLFF
TGTGCCAGTAGCCTTACAGGGGGTCATAATGAAAAACTGTTTTTT
>TRBD2|TRBV24-1|TRBJ2-3
CATSDGASGRALLDTQYF
TGTGCCACCAGTGATGGAGCTAGCGGGAGGGCCCTATTAGATACGCAGTATTTT
>TRBD1|TRBV3-1/TRBV3-2|TRBJ1-4
CASSQVGSAGDRGVEKLFF
TGTGCCAGCAGCCAAGTAGGTTCTGCTGGGGACAGGGGGGTTGAAAAACTGTTTTTT
>-|TRBV3-1/TRBV3-2|TRBJ2-7
CASSQGARHSYEQYF
TGTGCCAGCAGCCAAGGTGCGCGGCACTCCTACGAGCAGTACTTC
>TRBD2|TRBV5-1|TRBJ2-7
CASSLGSAGGAELYEQYF
TGCGCCAGCAGCTTGGGATCGGCGGGGGGGGCCGAATTATACGAGCAGTACTTC
>-|TRBV7-9|TRBJ1-1
CASSLAPHKTEAFF
TGTGCCAGCAGCTTAGCGCCGCACAAAACTGAAGCTTTCTTT
>TRBD1|TRBV7-6|TRBJ1-3
CASSSGQGRTGNTIYF
TGTGCCAGCAGCTCGGGACAGGGTCGTACTGGAAACACCATATATTTT
>TRBD1|TRBV30|TRBJ1-2
CAWSLGQTSYGYTF
TGTGCCTGGAGCCTGGGACAGACTAGCTATGGCTACACCTTC
>TRBD2|TRBV7-3|TRBJ2-1
CASSLPRLAGEGDEQFF
TGTGCCAGCAGCTTACCGCGACTAGCGGGAGAGGGTGATGAGCAGTTCTTC
>TRBD1|TRBV12-5|TRBJ1-4
CASGLGTGNEKLFF
TGTGCTAGTGGTCTCGGGACAGGGAATGAAAAACTGTTTTTT
>TRBD2|TRBV5-6|TRBJ2-7
CASSLPGTSGISYEQYF
TGTGCCAGCAGCCTACCGGGGACTAGCGGGATATCCTACGAGCAGTACTTC
>TRBD1|TRBV11-2|TRBJ2-3
CASRKQMGQGAVDTQYF
TGTGCCAGCAGAAAGCAAATGGGACAGGGGGCAGTAGATACGCAGTATTTT
>TRBD2|TRBV6-6|TRBJ2-7
CASSYSGTSDYEQYF
TGTGCCAGCAGTTATTCCGGGACTAGCGACTACGAGCAGTACTTC
>-|TRBV6-1|TRBJ1-2
CASSETGSDYGYTF
TGTGCCAGCAGTGAGACGGGGTCGGACTATGGCTACACCTTC
>-|TRBV11-2|TRBJ1-4
CASTTGGYEKLFF
TGTGCCAGCACCACGGGGGGATATGAAAAACTGTTTTTT
>-|TRBV19|TRBJ2-2
CASSVGQPNTGELFF
TGTGCCAGTAGTGTTGGACAGCCCAACACCGGGGAGCTGTTTTTT
>TRBD1|TRBV18|TRBJ1-1
CASSFDRVMNTEAFF
TGTGCCAGCTCATTTGACAGGGTCATGAACACTGAAGCTTTCTTT
>TRBD2|TRBV5-1|TRBJ2-5
CASSLASSGLQETQYF
TGCGCCAGCAGCTTGGCTTCTAGCGGGCTCCAAGAGACCCAGTACTTC
>-|TRBV1|TRBJ2-3
CTSSQDPRTGEDTQYF
TGCACCAGCAGCCAAGATCCAAGGACAGGGGAAGATACGCAGTATTTT